The 9 T cell receptor beta chains in this list originate from one sample, sequenced in a study of blood T cell repertoires in COVID-19. Some clones are missing from TCRdb's copy, which holds only in-frame ones; the method was immunoSEQ multiplex PCR. The repertoire holds fewer than 650,000 clones, less than 90% seen once, with 7.5% to 9.5% in the top ten. Sequenced sample: peripheral blood. The origin of the receptors is a woman in her forties or fifties with COVID-19, enrolled during active disease.

CDR3 bases: TGCAGTGCTAACAGCTATGGCTACACCTTC. This sequence encodes CSANSYGYTF. This chain joins TRBV20-1 and TRBJ1-2; D not resolved. Germline CDR1 reads DFQATT; CDR2 reads SNEGSKA (reference sequence). The CDR3 length is 10 residues. The ends were cut back, 4 bases at V and 4 bases at J, with 4 bases in the middle.

V and J are TRBV12-5 and TRBJ2-7; 10 positions agree with TRBD2. Germline V lookup: CDR1 LGHNT, CDR2 FRNRAP. Losses at the gene ends were 1 base for V and 0 bases for J; bases not matched to a gene: 12. The CDR3 is made up of 19 amino acids. The CDR3 region is CASGLALASGGISSYEQYF. In nucleotides, the CDR3 is TGTGCTAGTGGTTTGGCCCTCGCTAGCGGGGGAATTAGCTCCTACGAGCAGTACTTC.

CDR3 bases: TGTGCCAGCTCACCACCGGATCCGTCGAGGTTAACCCGCGCAGATACGCAGTATTTT. It translates to CASSPPDPSRLTRADTQYF. The J gene is TRBJ2-3, the V gene TRBV18; no definite D call. The CDR3 loop spans 19 amino acids. The V end was cut by 0 bases, the J end by 4 bases, with 23 bases between. Germline lookup yields CDR1 KGHSH and CDR2 LQKENI.

V and J are TRBV7-9 and TRBJ1-1, with TRBD1 matching over 10 bases. The CDR3 sequence is 14 residues long. Per the germline V gene, CDR1 is SEHNR and CDR2 is FQNEAQ (reference sequence). The trim removed 5 bases at V and 3 bases at J, leaving 3 bases unmatched. CDR3 in DNA: TGTGCCAGCAGCGCGGACAGGGGGGACACTGAAGCTTTCTTT. Its protein product is CASSADRGDTEAFF. Full variable domain (outside the CDR3, taken from reference TRBV7-9 and TRBJ1-1): DTGVSQNPRHKITKRGQNVTFRCDPISEHNRLYWYRQTLGQGPEFLTYFQNEAQLEKSRLLSDRFSAERPKGSFSTLEIQRTEQGDSAMYLCASSADRGDTEAFFGQGTRLTVV.

The chain combines TRBV5-8 with TRBJ2-7; tentative D call: TRBD1 (6 bases). From germline, CDR1 is SGHTS and CDR2 YDEGEE. Trimming took 4 bases from V and 1 from J, leaving 18 bases between them. The CDR3 is made up of 16 amino acids. This chain's CDR3 is CASSPGGQILSYEQYF. The CDR3 DNA is TGTGCCAGCAGCCCGGGCGGACAGATCCTTTCCTACGAGCAGTACTTC.

The CDR3 DNA follows: TGTGCCAGCAGCAACAGCGGGGCGGGAGCGGAAAAGTATTTT. Its translation is CASSNSGAGAEKYF. The chain employs TRBV21-1 and TRBJ2-3; whether TRBD2, the table's D call, matches the DNA was not checked. TRBV21-1 is a pseudogene segment. This CDR3 region has 14 residues.

V usage is TRBV29-1 and J usage is TRBJ2-3, with unresolved D. The germline V gene has CDR1 SQVTM and CDR2 ANQGSEA. V was clipped by 4 bases and J by 5 bases, with 7 bases between them. The CDR3 contains 11 residues. The CDR3 DNA is TGCAGCGTTGTGCCCGGAGATACGCAGTATTTT. Its translation: CSVVPGDTQYF.

This clone was found a few times. This chain links TRBV27 with TRBJ1-1; 8 bases are shared with TRBD1. Germline V CDR1 and CDR2: MNHEY, SMNVEV (reference sequence). This CDR3 is 14 amino acids long. V trimming: 5 bases; J trimming: 7 bases; junction bases outside the gene matches: 9. CDR3 sequence reads: CASSPGDRRFEAFF. DNA for the CDR3: TGTGCCAGCAGTCCTGGGGACAGGAGATTTGAAGCTTTCTTT.

This chain uses TRBV5-8 with TRBJ2-7, with D possibly being TRBD2 (5 bases). CDR1 and CDR2 (germline): SGHTS, YDEGEE. V was clipped by 9 bases and J by 4 bases, with 14 bases between them. The CDR3 is made up of 12 amino acids. CDR3 DNA: TGTGCCACCGACCTCGGCGGGTACGAGCAGTACTTC. The encoded protein is CATDLGGYEQYF.